Listed below are T cell receptor beta chains from one sample, sequenced in a study of vaccination and CD4 T cells after COVID-19. The antigens for these receptors are not known. TCRdb independently ran MiXCR on the PCR reads; one entry per CDR3 protein. The table has approximately 21,000 distinct CDR3 sequences, 67% seen once. The sequenced sample consisted of CD4+ T cells from blood, cultured in vitro. These receptors originate from a human donor who had recovered from COVID-19. Both conserved end residues are part of each CDR3. Fields, in order: V gene, D gene, clone size, J gene, CDR3 DNA, CDR3 protein. A D gene is named only where the DNA matches it firmly. A clone size is listed for some rows: how often the clone was seen (once, few, many), or a class if it is expanded.

TRBV21-1	NA	NA	TRBJ2-7	TGTGCCAGCAGCAATGGACAAGACTACGAGCAGTACTTC	CASSNGQDYEQYF
TRBV5-1	NA	NA	TRBJ1-2	TGCGCCAGCAGCTTGGAAGCCGGGAACTATGGCTACACCTTC	CASSLEAGNYGYTF
TRBV6-2/TRBV6-3	NA	NA	TRBJ1-1	TGTGCCAGCACCGATCCCGGACTGACAGCTGAAGCTTTCTTT	CASTDPGLTAEAFF
TRBV20-1	NA	NA	TRBJ1-2	TGCAGTGCTAGAGATGGTAGTCGGGGAAACTATGGCTACACCTTC	CSARDGSRGNYGYTF
TRBV28	NA	NA	TRBJ2-3	TGTGCCAGCAGTACCCCGGCTCTCGATACGCAGTATTTT	CASSTPALDTQYF
TRBV7-6	TRBD2	NA	TRBJ2-3	TGTGCCAGCAGCTTTAGCGGGAGTAGCACAGATACGCAGTATTTT	CASSFSGSSTDTQYF
TRBV15	NA	few	TRBJ1-5	TGTGCCACCAGCAGAGATCGGGCCAGGGGTCAGCCCCAGCATTTT	CATSRDRARGQPQHF
TRBV27	TRBD1	NA	TRBJ2-7	TGTGCCAGCAGATTGGGACAGGGGTACGAGCAGTACTTC	CASRLGQGYEQYF
TRBV20-1	NA	NA	TRBJ1-2	TGCAGTGCTAGAGATGAGCGGAAAGGGATCTATGGCTACACCTTC	CSARDERKGIYGYTF
TRBV15	NA	few	TRBJ2-3	TGTGCCACCAGCAGAGTCCTGACTAGCACAGATACGCAGTATTTT	CATSRVLTSTDTQYF
TRBV7-2	TRBD2	NA	TRBJ2-3	TGTGCCAGCAGCTTTTCGCGACTAGCTGGGGGCACAGATACGCAGTATTTT	CASSFSRLAGGTDTQYF
TRBV20-1	NA	NA	TRBJ1-5	TGCAGTGCCCCATCCGGGGGCCCGAATCAGCCCCAGCATTTT	CSAPSGGPNQPQHF
TRBV21-1	NA	NA	TRBJ2-7	TGTGCCAGCAGCAAAGGGTGGGACTCTCACTACGAGCAGTACTTC	CASSKGWDSHYEQYF
TRBV2	NA	NA	TRBJ1-2	TGTGCCAGCAGTTACGACAGCCCCTATGGCTACACCTTC	CASSYDSPYGYTF
TRBV20-1	NA	NA	TRBJ2-4	TGCAGTGCTAGAGTGCAGGGACTTGCCAAAAACATTCAGTACTTC	CSARVQGLAKNIQYF
TRBV28	NA	NA	TRBJ1-6	TGTGCCAGCAGTTTTATTGGGGGTCGGGCTTATAATTCACCCCTCCACTTT	CASSFIGGRAYNSPLHF
TRBV20-1	NA	once	TRBJ2-2	TGCAGTGCTAGTGGCATCGGGGAGCTGTTTTTT	CSASGIGELFF
TRBV11-2	NA	NA	TRBJ1-2	TGTGCCAGCAGCTTAGCCCAGGGGAGAGGTGGCTACACCTTC	CASSLAQGRGGYTF
TRBV4-2	NA	NA	TRBJ2-5	TGTGCCAGCAGCCATTCGGGAACGCAAGAGACCCAGTACTTC	CASSHSGTQETQYF
TRBV12-3/TRBV12-4	NA	NA	TRBJ1-5	TGTGCCAGCAGCTTCGTAGGGGCGGGCAATCAGCCCCAGCATTTT	CASSFVGAGNQPQHF
TRBV6-2/TRBV6-3	NA	NA	TRBJ2-1	TGTGCCAGCAGTTTTGGTCGGGAGTGGTTAAATGAGCAGTTCTTC	CASSFGREWLNEQFF
TRBV14	NA	once	TRBJ1-4	TGTGCCAGCAGCTGGGGGCCCAGGACTAATGAAAAACTGTTTTTT	CASSWGPRTNEKLFF
TRBV20-1	NA	NA	TRBJ1-4	TGCAGTGCTAGAAAGGTTGCAACTAATGAAAAACTGTTTTTT	CSARKVATNEKLFF
TRBV7-2	TRBD1	once	TRBJ1-1	TGTGCCAGCAGCTTAGCACGGGGACAGATCCTGAAAGCTTTCTTT	CASSLARGQILKAFF
TRBV10-3	NA	NA	TRBJ2-7	TGTGCCATCAGTGATTTGCTAGGCGGACCCTACGAGCAGTACTTC	CAISDLLGGPYEQYF
TRBV28	NA	NA	TRBJ2-1	TGTGCCAGCAGTTTTATAGGGGGAGGGTCCTACAATGAGCAGTTCTTC	CASSFIGGGSYNEQFF
TRBV28	NA	few	TRBJ1-5	TGTGCCACTACCGACAGGTTAAATCAGCCCCAGCATTTT	CATTDRLNQPQHF
TRBV24-1	TRBD2	few	TRBJ2-3	TGTGCCGCCACTAGCGAAAACACAGATACGCAGTATTTT	CAATSENTDTQYF
TRBV7-3	NA	NA	TRBJ1-2	TGTGCCAGCAGCTTAACCCAGGGCCTTGGGGATGGCTACACCTTC	CASSLTQGLGDGYTF
TRBV12-3/TRBV12-4	NA	few	TRBJ1-2	TGTGCCAGCAGTTTTAGGGAGGGCCTTGGCTACACCTTC	CASSFREGLGYTF
TRBV6-1	NA	NA	TRBJ2-2	TGTGCCAGCAGTCCGGCGTTTGGGCGCGGGGAGCTGTTTTTT	CASSPAFGRGELFF